This T cell receptor beta chain originates from a study of blood T cells in healthy people across ages. Study-wide points: PBMCs that were unsorted prevented a conclusive naive versus antigen-experienced comparison. Estimates based on one million T cells were treated as lower bounds.

Sample-barcoded 5' priming and a J-beta primer mix drove a second PCR of roughly 6 to 12 cycles. Per sample, CDR3-containing paired-end reads numbered at least 2.5 million. TCRdb processed the 5' RACE reads anew with MiXCR; each CDR3 protein has one entry. The data show 1.2 million to 1.5 million distinct CDR3 sequences, approximately 40% seen once. Individuals who donated were healthy Caucasians from Russia aged 6 to 90. This clonotype appeared once. Antigen unknown. The source material was blood. The sequence derives from a woman aged 18-29 years in good health.

The CDR3 DNA is TGTGCCAGCAATGCGGGACAGGGGGCTACCGGGGAGCTGTTTTTT. As protein: CASNAGQGATGELFF. This chain connects TRBV11-2 to TRBJ2-2, with TRBD1 identical over 12 bases. Trimming took 7 bases from V and 5 from J; bases not matched to a gene: 5. CDR3 length: 15 residues. Germline V gene sequence: CDR1 SGHAT, CDR2 FQNNGV.